Described below is a single T cell receptor (beta chain) sequence and its context. This entry belongs to a study of shared clonotypes between healthy human individuals. The assay was immunoSEQ multiplex PCR, and TCRdb's table has in-frame clones only and misses some. Altogether over 2 million clones are present, roughly 94% being singletons, with the ten largest covering 0.13%. V gave up 2 bases and J gave up 1 base, with 7 bases separating them. Germline V gene data show CDR1 as SGHDT and CDR2 as YYEEEE. The CDR3 spans 14 residues. The receptor was derived from a man between 18 and 29 years old in good health. Sequences were obtained from naive CD4+ T cells sorted from blood. Subset meaning: CD45RA+ positively selected. The rearrangement links TRBV5-6 to TRBJ1-5; a weak D match, TRBD1 (6 bases). For the CDR3, the DNA is TGTGCCAGCAGCTTCAGGGGAAGCAATCAGCCCCAGCATTTT. As protein: CASSFRGSNQPQHF.